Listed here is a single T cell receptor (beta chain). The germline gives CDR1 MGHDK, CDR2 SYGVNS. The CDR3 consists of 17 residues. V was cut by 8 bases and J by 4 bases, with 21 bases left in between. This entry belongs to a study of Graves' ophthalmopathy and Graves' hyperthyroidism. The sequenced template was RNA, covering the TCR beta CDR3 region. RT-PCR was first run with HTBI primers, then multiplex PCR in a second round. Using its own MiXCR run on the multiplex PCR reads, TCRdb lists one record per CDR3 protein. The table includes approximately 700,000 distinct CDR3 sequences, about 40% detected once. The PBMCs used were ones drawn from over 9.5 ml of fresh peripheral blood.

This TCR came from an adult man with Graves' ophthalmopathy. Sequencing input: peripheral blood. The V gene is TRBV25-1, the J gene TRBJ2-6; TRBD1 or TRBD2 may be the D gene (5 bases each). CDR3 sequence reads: CASGVGTVSPGANVLTF. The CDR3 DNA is TGTGCCAGCGGAGTAGGGACGGTTAGCCCGGGGGCCAACGTCCTGACTTTC.